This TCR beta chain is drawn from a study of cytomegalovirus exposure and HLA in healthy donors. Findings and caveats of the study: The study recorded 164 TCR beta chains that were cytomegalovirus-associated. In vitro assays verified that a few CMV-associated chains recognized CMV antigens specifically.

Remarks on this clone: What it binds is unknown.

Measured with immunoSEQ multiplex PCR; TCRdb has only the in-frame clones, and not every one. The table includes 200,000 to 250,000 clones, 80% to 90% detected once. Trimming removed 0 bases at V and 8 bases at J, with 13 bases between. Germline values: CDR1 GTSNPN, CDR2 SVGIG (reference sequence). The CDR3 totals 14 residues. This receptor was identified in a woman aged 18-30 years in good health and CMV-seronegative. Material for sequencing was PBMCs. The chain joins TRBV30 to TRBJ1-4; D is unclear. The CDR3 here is CAWSVAALREKLFF. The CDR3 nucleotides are TGTGCCTGGAGTGTCGCCGCCCTCAGGGAAAAACTGTTTTTT. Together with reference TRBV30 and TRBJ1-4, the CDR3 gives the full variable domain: SQTIHQWPATLVQPVGSPLSLECTVEGTSNPNLYWYRQAAGRGLQLLFYSVGIGQISSEVPQNLSASRPQDRQFILSSKKLLLSDSGFYLCAWSVAALREKLFFGSGTQLSVL.